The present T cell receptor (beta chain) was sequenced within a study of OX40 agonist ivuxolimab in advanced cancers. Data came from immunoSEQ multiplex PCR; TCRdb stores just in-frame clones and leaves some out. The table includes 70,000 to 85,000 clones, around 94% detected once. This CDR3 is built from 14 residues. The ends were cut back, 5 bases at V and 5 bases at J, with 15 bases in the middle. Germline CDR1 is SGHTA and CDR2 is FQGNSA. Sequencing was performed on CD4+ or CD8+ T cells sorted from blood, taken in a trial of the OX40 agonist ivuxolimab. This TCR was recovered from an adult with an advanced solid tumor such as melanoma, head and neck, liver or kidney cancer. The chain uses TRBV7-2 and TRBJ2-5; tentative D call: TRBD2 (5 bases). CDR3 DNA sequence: TGTGCCAGCAGCGCTTTAAGAGGGTATGAGACCCAGTACTTC. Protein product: CASSALRGYETQYF.